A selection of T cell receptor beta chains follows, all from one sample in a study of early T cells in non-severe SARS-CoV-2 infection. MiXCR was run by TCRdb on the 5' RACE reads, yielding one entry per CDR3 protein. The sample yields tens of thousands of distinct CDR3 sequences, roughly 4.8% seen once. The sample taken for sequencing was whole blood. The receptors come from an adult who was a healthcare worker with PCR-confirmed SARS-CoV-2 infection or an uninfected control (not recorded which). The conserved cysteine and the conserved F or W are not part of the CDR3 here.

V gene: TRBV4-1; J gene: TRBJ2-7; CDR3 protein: ASSQGIRGGPTYEQY
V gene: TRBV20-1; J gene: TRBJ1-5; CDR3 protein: SARAPLSNQPQH
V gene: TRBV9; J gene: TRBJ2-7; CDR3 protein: ASSVSSGTAYEQY
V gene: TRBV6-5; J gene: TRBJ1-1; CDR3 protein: ASKGAGGMNTEAF
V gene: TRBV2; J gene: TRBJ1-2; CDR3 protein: ASSARGIDYGYT
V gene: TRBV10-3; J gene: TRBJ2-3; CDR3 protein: AITQQAGLTDTQY
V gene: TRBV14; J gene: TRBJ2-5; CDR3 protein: ASSQYTTAQETQY
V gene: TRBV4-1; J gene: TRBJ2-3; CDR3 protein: ASSQGLEGLTDTQY
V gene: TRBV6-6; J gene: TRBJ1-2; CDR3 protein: ASAQGQGANYGYT
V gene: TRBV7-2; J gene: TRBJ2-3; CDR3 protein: ASSLWGGTDTQY
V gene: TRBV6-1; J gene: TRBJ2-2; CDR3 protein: ASSDLEGTAGELF
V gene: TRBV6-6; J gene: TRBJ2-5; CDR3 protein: ASLMSQETQY
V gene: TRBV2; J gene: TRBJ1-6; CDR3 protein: ASSEQAGVGSPLH
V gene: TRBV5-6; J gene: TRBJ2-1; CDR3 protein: ASSFASGVYNEQF